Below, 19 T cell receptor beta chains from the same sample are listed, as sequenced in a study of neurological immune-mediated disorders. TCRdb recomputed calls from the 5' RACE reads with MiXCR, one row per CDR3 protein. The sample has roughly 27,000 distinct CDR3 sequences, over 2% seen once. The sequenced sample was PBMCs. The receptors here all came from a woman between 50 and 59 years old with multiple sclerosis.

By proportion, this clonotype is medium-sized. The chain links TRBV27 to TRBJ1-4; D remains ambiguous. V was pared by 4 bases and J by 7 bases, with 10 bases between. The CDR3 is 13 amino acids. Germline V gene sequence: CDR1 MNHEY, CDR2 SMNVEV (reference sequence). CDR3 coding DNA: TGTGCCAGCAGTTACGGACGGATTGAAAAACTGTTTTTT. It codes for CASSYGRIEKLFF.

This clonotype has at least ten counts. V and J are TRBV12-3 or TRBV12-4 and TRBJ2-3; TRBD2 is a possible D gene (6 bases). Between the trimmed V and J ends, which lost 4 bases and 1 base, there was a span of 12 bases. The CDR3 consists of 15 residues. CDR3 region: CASSSRLGGTDTQYF. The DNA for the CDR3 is TGTGCCAGCAGTTCTAGACTAGGAGGCACAGATACGCAGTATTTT.

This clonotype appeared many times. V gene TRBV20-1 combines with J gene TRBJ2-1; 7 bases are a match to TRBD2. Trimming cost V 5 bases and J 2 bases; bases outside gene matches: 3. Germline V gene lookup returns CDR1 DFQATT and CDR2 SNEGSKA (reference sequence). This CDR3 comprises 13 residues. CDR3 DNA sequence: TGCAGTGCTGGGGACTACGCCTACAATGAGCAGTTCTTC. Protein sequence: CSAGDYAYNEQFF.

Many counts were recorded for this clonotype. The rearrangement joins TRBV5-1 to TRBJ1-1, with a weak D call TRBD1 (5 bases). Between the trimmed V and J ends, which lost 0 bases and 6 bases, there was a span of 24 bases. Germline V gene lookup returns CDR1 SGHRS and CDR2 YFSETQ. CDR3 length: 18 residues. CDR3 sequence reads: CASSLGSGHPGSVAEAFF. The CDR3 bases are TGCGCCAGCAGCTTGGGTTCCGGACATCCAGGGTCGGTGGCTGAAGCTTTCTTT.

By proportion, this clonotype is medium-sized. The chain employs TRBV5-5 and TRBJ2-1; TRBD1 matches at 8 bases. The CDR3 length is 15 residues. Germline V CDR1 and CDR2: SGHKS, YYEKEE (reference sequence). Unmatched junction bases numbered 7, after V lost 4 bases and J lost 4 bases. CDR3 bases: TGTGCCAGCAGCCCGGACAGGGCGAGATACAATGAGCAGTTCTTC. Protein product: CASSPDRARYNEQFF. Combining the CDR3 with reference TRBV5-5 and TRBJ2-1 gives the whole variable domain DAGVTQSPTHLIKTRGQQVTLRCSPISGHKSVSWYQQVLGQGPQFIFQYYEKEERGRGNFPDRFSARQFPNYSSELNVNALLLGDSALYLCASSPDRARYNEQFFGPGTRLTVL.

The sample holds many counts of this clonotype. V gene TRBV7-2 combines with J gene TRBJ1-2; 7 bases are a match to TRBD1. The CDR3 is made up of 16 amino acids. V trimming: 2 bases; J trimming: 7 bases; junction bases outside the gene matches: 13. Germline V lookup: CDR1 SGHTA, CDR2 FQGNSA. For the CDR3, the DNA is TGTGCCAGCAGCTTATCAGATCGGCTAGGGGGCGCTGGCTACACCTTC. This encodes CASSLSDRLGGAGYTF.

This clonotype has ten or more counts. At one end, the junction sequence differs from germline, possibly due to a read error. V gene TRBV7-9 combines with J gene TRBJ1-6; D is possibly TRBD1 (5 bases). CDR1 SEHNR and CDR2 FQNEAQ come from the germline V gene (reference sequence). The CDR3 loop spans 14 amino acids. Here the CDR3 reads CASSFLQANSPLNF. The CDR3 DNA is TGTGCCAGCAGCTTTCTACAGGCGAATTCACCCCTCAACTTT.

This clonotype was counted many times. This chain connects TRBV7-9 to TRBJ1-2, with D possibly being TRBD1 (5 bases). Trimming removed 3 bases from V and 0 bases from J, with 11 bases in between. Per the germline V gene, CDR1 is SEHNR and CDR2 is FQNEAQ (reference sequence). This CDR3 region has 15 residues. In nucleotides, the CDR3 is TGTGCCAGCAGCTTCCTCGGGGGAGCTAACTATGGCTACACCTTC. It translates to CASSFLGGANYGYTF.

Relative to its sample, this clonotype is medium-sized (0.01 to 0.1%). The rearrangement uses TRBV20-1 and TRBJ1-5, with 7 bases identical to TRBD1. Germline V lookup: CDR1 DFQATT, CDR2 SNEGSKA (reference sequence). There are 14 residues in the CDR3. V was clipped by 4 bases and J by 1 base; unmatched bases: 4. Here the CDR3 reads CSAKQGWSNQPQHF. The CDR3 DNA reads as TGCAGTGCTAAACAGGGGTGGAGCAATCAGCCCCAGCATTTT.

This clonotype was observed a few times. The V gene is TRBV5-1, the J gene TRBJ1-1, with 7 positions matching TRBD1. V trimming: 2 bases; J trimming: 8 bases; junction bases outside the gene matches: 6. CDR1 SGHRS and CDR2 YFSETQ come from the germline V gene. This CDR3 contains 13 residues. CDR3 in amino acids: CASSFDRAAEAFF. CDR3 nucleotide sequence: TGCGCCAGCAGCTTCGACAGGGCTGCGGAAGCTTTCTTT.

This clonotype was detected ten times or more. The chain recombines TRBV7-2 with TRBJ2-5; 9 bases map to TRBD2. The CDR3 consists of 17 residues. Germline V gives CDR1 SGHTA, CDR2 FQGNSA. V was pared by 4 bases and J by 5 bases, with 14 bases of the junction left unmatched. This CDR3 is CASSSLSALAGRETQYF. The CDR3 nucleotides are TGTGCCAGCAGCTCCTTATCGGCGCTAGCGGGAAGGGAGACCCAGTACTTC.

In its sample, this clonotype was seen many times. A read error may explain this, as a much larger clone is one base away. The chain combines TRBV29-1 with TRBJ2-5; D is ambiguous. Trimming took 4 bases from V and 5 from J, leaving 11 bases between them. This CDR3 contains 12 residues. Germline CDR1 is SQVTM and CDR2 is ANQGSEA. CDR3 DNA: TGCAGCGTTGGAAAGGGTGGGGAGACCCAGTACTTC. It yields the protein CSVGKGGETQYF.

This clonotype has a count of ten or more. The DNA of the CDR3 is TGTGCCACCAGCAGAGATCCAGATATGAACACTGAAGCTTTCTTT. Its translation: CATSRDPDMNTEAFF. The V call is TRBV15, the J call TRBJ1-1; unclear D gene. V shed 0 bases and J shed 0 bases, with 8 bases lying between them. The CDR3 covers 15 residues. The germline CDR1 and CDR2 sequences are LNHNV and YYDKDF (reference sequence).

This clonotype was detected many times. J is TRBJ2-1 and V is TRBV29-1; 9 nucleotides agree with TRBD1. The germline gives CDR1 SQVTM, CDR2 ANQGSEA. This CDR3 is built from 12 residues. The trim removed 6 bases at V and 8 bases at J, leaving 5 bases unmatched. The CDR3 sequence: CSVEQGADEQFF. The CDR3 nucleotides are TGCAGCGTGGAACAGGGGGCCGATGAGCAGTTCTTC.

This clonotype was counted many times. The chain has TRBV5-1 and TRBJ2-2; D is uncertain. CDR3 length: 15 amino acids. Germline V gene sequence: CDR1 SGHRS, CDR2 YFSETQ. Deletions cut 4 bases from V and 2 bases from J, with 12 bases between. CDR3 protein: CASSHQATNTGELFF. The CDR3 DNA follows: TGCGCCAGCAGCCACCAAGCAACAAACACCGGGGAGCTGTTTTTT.

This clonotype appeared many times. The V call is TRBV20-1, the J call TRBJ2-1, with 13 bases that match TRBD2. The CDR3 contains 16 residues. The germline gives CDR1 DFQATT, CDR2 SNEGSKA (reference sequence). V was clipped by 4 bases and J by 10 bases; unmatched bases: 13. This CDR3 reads CSAMTSGGSPTWEQFF. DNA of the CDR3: TGCAGTGCTATGACTAGCGGGGGGTCCCCTACATGGGAGCAGTTCTTC.

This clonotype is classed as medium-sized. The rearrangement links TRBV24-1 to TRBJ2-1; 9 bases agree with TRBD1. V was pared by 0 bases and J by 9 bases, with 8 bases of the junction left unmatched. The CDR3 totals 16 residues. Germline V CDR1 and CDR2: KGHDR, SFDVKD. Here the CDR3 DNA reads TGTGCCACCAGTGATTTGGGACAGGGGCGAGGGGGTGAGCAGTTCTTC. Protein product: CATSDLGQGRGGEQFF.

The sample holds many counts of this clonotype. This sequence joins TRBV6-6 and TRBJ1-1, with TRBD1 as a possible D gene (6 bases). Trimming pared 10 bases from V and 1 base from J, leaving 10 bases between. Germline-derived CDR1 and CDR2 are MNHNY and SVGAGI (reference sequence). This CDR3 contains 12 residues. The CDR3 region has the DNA TGTGCCACCCACAGGGCGAACACTGAAGCTTTCTTT. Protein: CATHRANTEAFF.

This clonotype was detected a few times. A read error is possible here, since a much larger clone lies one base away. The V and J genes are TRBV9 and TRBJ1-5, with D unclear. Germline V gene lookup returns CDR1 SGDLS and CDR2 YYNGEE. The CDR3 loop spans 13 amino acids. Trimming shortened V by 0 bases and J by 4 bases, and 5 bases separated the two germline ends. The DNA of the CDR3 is TGTGCCAGCAGCGTAGGAAAGAATCAGCCCCAGCATTTT. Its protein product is CASSVGKNQPQHF.